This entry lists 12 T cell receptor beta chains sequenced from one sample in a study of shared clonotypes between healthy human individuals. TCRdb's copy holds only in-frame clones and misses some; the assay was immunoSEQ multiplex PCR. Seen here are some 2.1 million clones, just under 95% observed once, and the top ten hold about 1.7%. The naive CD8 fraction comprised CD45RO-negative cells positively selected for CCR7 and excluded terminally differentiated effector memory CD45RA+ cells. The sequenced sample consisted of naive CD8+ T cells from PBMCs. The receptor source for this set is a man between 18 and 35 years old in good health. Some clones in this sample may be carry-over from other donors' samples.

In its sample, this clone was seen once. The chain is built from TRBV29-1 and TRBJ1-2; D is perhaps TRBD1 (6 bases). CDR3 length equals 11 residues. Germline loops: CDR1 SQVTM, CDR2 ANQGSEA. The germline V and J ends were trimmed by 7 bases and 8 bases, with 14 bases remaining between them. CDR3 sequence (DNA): TGCAGCGCTAAGACCGGGGGCGGCTACACCTTC. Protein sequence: CSAKTGGGYTF.

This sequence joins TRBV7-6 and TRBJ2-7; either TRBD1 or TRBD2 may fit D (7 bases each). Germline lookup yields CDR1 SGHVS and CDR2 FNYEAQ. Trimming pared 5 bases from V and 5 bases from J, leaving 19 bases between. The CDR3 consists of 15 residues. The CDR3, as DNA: TGTGCCAGCAGCACTGGGGAGGGGGCTTGGGACGAGCAGTACTTC. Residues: CASSTGEGAWDEQYF.

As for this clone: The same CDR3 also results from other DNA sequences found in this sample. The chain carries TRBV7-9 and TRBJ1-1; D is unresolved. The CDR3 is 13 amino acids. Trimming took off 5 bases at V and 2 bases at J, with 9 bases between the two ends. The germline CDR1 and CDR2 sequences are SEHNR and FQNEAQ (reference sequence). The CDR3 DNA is TGTGCCAGCAGCCCCTCCCTTAACACTGAAGCTTTCTTT. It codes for CASSPSLNTEAFF.

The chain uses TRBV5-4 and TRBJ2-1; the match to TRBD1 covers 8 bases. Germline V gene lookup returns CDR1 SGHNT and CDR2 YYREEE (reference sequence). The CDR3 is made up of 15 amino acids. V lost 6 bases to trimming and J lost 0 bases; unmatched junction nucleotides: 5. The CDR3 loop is CASIPGTGSYNEQFF. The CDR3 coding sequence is TGTGCCAGCATCCCCGGGACAGGCTCCTACAATGAGCAGTTCTTC.

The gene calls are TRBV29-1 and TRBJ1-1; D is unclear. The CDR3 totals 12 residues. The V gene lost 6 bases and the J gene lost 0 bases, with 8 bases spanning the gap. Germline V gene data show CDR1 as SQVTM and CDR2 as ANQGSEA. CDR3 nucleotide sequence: TGCAGCGTCAGTTTGATGAACACTGAAGCTTTCTTT. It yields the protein CSVSLMNTEAFF.

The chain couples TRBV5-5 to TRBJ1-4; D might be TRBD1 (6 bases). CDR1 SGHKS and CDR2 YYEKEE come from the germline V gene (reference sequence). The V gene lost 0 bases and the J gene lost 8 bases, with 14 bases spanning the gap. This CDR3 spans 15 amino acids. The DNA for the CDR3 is TGTGCCAGCAGCTTGGAGCAGGGGCGAGGAGAAAAACTGTTTTTT. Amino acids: CASSLEQGRGEKLFF. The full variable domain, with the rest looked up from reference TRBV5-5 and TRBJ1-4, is DAGVTQSPTHLIKTRGQQVTLRCSPISGHKSVSWYQQVLGQGPQFIFQYYEKEERGRGNFPDRFSARQFPNYSSELNVNALLLGDSALYLCASSLEQGRGEKLFFGSGTQLSVL.

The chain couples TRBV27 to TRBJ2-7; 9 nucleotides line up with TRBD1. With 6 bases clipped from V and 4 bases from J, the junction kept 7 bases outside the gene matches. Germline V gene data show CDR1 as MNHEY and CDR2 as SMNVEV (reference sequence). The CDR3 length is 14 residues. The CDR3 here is CASRQRGTGYEQYF. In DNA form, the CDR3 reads TGTGCCAGCAGGCAGAGAGGGACAGGGTACGAGCAGTACTTC.

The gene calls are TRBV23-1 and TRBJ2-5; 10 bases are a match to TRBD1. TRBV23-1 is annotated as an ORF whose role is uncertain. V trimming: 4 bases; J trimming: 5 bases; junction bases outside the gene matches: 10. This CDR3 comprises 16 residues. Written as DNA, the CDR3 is TGCGCCAGCAGTCGCTGGGGACAGGGGTCGGAGGAGACCCAGTACTTC. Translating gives CASSRWGQGSEETQYF.

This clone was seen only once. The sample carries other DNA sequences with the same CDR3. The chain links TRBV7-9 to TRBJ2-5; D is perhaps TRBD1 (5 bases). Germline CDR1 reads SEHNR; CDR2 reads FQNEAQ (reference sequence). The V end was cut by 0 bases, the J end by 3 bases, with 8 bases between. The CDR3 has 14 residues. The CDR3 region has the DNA TGTGCCAGCAGCTTAGCGCCCAGGGAAGAGACCCAGTACTTC. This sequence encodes CASSLAPREETQYF. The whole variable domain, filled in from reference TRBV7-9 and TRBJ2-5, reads DTGVSQNPRHKITKRGQNVTFRCDPISEHNRLYWYRQTLGQGPEFLTYFQNEAQLEKSRLLSDRFSAERPKGSFSTLEIQRTEQGDSAMYLCASSLAPREETQYFGPGTRLLVL.

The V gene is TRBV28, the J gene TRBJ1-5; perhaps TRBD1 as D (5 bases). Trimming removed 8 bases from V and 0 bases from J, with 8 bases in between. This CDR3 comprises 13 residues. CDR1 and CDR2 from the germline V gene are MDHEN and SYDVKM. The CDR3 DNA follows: TGTGCCAGCGGGGCCAATAGCAATCAGCCCCAGCATTTT. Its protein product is CASGANSNQPQHF.

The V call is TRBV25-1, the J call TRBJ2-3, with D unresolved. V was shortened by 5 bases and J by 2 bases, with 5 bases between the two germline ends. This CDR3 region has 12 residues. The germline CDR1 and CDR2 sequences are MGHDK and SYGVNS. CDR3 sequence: CASSKSTDTQYF. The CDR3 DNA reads TGTGCCAGCAGTAAGTCCACAGATACGCAGTATTTT. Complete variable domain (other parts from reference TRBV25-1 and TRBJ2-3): EADIYQTPRYLVIGTGKKITLECSQTMGHDKMYWYQQDPGMELHLIHYSYGVNSTEKGDLSSESTVSRIRTEHFPLTLESARPSHTSQYLCASSKSTDTQYFGPGTRLTVL.

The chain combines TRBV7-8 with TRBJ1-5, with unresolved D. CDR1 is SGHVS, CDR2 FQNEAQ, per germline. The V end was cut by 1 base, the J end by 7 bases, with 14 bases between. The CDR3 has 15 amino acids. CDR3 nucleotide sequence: TGTGCCAGCAGCTTAGTTTTGGGTTTAGGGCAGCCCCAGCATTTT. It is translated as CASSLVLGLGQPQHF. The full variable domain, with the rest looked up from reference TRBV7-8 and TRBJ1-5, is GAGVSQSPRYKVAKRGQDVALRCDPISGHVSLFWYQQALGQGPEFLTYFQNEAQLDKSGLPSDRFFAERPEGSVSTLKIQRTQQEDSAVYLCASSLVLGLGQPQHFGDGTRLSIL.